This entry lists 18 T cell receptor beta chains sequenced from one sample in a study of cytomegalovirus exposure and HLA in healthy donors. Primers included in the PCR were 60 Vbeta and 13 Jbeta primers. Some clones are missing from TCRdb's copy, which holds only in-frame ones; the method was immunoSEQ multiplex PCR. Of under 150,000 clones listed, approximately 86% were seen once; the top ten hold around 1.7%. Material for sequencing was PBMCs. Receptors originate from a boy aged 5-17 years in good health and CMV-seronegative.

This rearrangement joins TRBV28 to TRBJ2-7, with a possible D match to TRBD1 (6 bases). This CDR3 comprises 14 residues. V was pared by 3 bases and J by 6 bases, with 15 bases between. Germline CDR1 and CDR2: MDHEN and SYDVKM. The CDR3 nucleotides read TGTGCCAGCAGTTTTGAGGACAGTTCGTCCGAGCAGTACTTC. The encoded protein is CASSFEDSSSEQYF. The variable domain in full, with the rest retrieved from reference TRBV28 and TRBJ2-7, is DVKVTQSSRYLVKRTGEKVFLECVQDMDHENMFWYRQDPGLGLRLIYFSYDVKMKEKGDIPEGYSVSREKKERFSLILESASTNQTSMYLCASSFEDSSSEQYFGPGTRLTVT.

V is TRBV5-6 and J is TRBJ1-6, with 9 bases identical to TRBD1. The CDR3 length is 16 residues. With 2 bases clipped from V and 11 bases from J, the junction kept 11 bases outside the gene matches. CDR1 and CDR2 from the germline V gene are SGHDT and YYEEEE. This chain's CDR3 is CASSFFSGTGRTPLHF. The CDR3 DNA sequence: TGTGCCAGCAGCTTCTTTTCCGGGACAGGGAGGACACCCCTCCACTTT.

The chain recombines TRBV27 with TRBJ1-1, with D perhaps TRBD1 (5 bases). Germline-derived CDR1 and CDR2 are MNHEY and SMNVEV (reference sequence). Trimming removed 7 bases at V and 1 base at J, with 13 bases between. There are 14 residues in the CDR3. The CDR3 nucleotides are TGTGCCAGCACCAAATGGGGGGAGAACACTGAAGCTTTCTTT. It is translated as CASTKWGENTEAFF.

V gene TRBV20-1 combines with J gene TRBJ2-1; the match to TRBD2 covers 9 bases. J gave up 12 bases and V 2 bases, and 2 bases lay outside the gene matches. Germline V gene sequence: CDR1 DFQATT, CDR2 SNEGSKA (reference sequence). This CDR3 is built from 11 residues. Here the CDR3 DNA reads TGCAGTGCTAGAAGCGGGGGGTGGCAGTTCTTC. Protein sequence: CSARSGGWQFF.

The rearrangement joins TRBV7-9 to TRBJ1-1, with D perhaps matching TRBD1 (6 bases). This CDR3 has 15 amino acids. CDR1 is SEHNR, CDR2 FQNEAQ, per germline (reference sequence). Trimming left V 1 base short and J 1 base short, with 10 bases between. In DNA, the CDR3 is TGTGCCAGCAGCTTAGGTCACAGGGAGAACACTGAAGCTTTCTTT. It translates to CASSLGHRENTEAFF.

This clone was counted a few times. The chain employs TRBV7-9 and TRBJ2-3; TRBD2 aligns across 10 bases. This CDR3 is 14 amino acids long. Trimming at V came to 5 bases and at J to 1 base, leaving 0 bases not matched to a gene. CDR1 and CDR2 (germline): SEHNR, FQNEAQ (reference sequence). CDR3 nucleotide sequence: TGTGCCAGCAGCGGACTAGCGGGCACAGATACGCAGTATTTT. Residues: CASSGLAGTDTQYF.

The genes are TRBV10-1 and TRBJ1-5; D is perhaps TRBD1 (5 bases). The germline V and J ends were trimmed by 8 bases and 4 bases, with 12 bases remaining between them. The CDR3 contains 13 residues. Germline-derived CDR1 and CDR2 are WNHNN and SYGVQD (reference sequence). In DNA form, the CDR3 reads TGCGCCAGCCGGGACTCGGGTAATCAGCCCCAGCATTTT. It codes for CASRDSGNQPQHF.

The chain employs TRBV7-2 and TRBJ2-5; tentatively, D is TRBD1 (6 bases). Between the trimmed V and J ends, which lost 6 bases and 2 bases, there was a span of 13 bases. The length of the CDR3 is 14 residues. Per the germline V gene, CDR1 is SGHTA and CDR2 is FQGNSA. In DNA, the CDR3 is TGTGCCAGCAGACCCCTAAGGGGGCAAGAGACCCAGTACTTC. This encodes CASRPLRGQETQYF.

The chain uses TRBV5-1 and TRBJ2-7, with 12 bases identical to TRBD1. CDR1 and CDR2 from the germline V gene are SGHRS and YFSETQ. Trimming cost V 6 bases and J 6 bases; bases outside gene matches: 7. The CDR3 is 14 amino acids. In DNA form, the CDR3 reads TGCGCCAGCACGCTCGGGACAGGGGGCTCCGAGCAGTACTTC. It translates to CASTLGTGGSEQYF.

This chain links TRBV6-4 with TRBJ2-3, with 8 positions matching TRBD2. After removal of 3 bases from V and 3 bases from J, the junction contained 8 bases not matched to a gene. Germline loops: CDR1 MRHNA, CDR2 SNTAGT. This CDR3 is 16 amino acids long. The CDR3 here is CASSDLSSGGTDTQYF. The CDR3 coding sequence is TGTGCCAGCAGTGATCTATCCAGCGGGGGAACAGATACGCAGTATTTT.

The chain recombines TRBV9 with TRBJ2-3, with D possibly matching TRBD2 (6 bases). The V gene's germline CDR1 is SGDLS and CDR2 YYNGEE. The CDR3 contains 16 residues. The ends were cut back, 0 bases at V and 3 bases at J, with 14 bases in the middle. CDR3: CASSVGGTPPTDTQYF. CDR3 bases: TGTGCCAGCAGCGTAGGAGGGACTCCGCCGACAGATACGCAGTATTTT.

The chain has TRBV29-1 and TRBJ1-1; D unresolved. In germline, CDR1 is SQVTM, CDR2 ANQGSEA. Trimming took 2 bases from V and 3 from J, leaving 10 bases between them. The CDR3 totals 13 residues. The CDR3 here is CSVEPLVDTEAFF. In nucleotides, the CDR3 is TGCAGCGTTGAACCCCTTGTCGACACTGAAGCTTTCTTT.

The V and J genes are TRBV7-2 and TRBJ1-6, with D hard to call. Germline CDR1 is SGHTA and CDR2 is FQGNSA. This CDR3 spans 19 amino acids. V was clipped by 1 base and J by 0 bases, with 16 bases between them. The DNA of the CDR3 is TGTGCCAGCAGCTTAGAGCGTCGGACTGCAAGCTCCTATAATTCACCCCTCCACTTT. Translating it yields CASSLERRTASSYNSPLHF.

The rearrangement uses TRBV6-1 and TRBJ1-5; no clear D gene. The CDR3 has 15 amino acids. The V and J ends lost 2 bases and 7 bases respectively, with 15 bases between them. Germline CDR1 reads MNHNS; CDR2 reads SASEGT. The CDR3, as DNA: TGTGCCAGCAGTGAAAGCGAGGGAGCTCGGCAGCCCCAGCATTTT. Translated: CASSESEGARQPQHF.

V gene TRBV5-5 combines with J gene TRBJ2-1; no reliable D call. Trimming took 4 bases from V and 6 from J, leaving 11 bases between them. This CDR3 comprises 13 residues. Germline V gene data show CDR1 as SGHKS and CDR2 as YYEKEE (reference sequence). The CDR3 sequence: CASSPSLSNEQFF. The CDR3 bases are TGTGCCAGCAGCCCCTCGCTAAGCAATGAGCAGTTCTTC.

This clone was seen only once. The rearrangement uses TRBV5-4 and TRBJ2-5; tentatively, D is TRBD1 (6 bases). The DNA end lines up better with TRBJ2-7; the J call may be wrong. CDR1 and CDR2 (germline): SGHNT, YYREEE (reference sequence). This CDR3 contains 14 residues. The CDR3 DNA sequence: TGTGCCAGCAGCTTGCAGGGGACGGGCTACGAGCAGTACTTC. The encoded protein is CASSLQGTGYEQYF.

This clone occurred once. The V and J genes are TRBV2 and TRBJ2-4; no reliable D call. V dropped 3 bases and J dropped 10 bases, with 7 bases sitting between them. Per germline, CDR1 SNHLY and CDR2 FYNNEI. The CDR3 loop spans 11 amino acids. The CDR3 nucleotides read TGTGCCAGCAGTGACGGGTGGATTCAGTACTTC. Translated, it gives CASSDGWIQYF.

This clone came up once. The V gene is TRBV18, the J gene TRBJ1-4; 7 nucleotides agree with TRBD1. The CDR3 covers 16 residues. J lost 5 bases, V lost 6 bases, and 12 bases had no gene match. The germline V gene has CDR1 KGHSH and CDR2 LQKENI. The CDR3 DNA is TGTGCCAGCTCTCACGACAGACAGGGTGGGAATGAAAAACTGTTTTTT. Protein product: CASSHDRQGGNEKLFF. The whole variable domain, filled in from reference TRBV18 and TRBJ1-4, reads NAGVMQNPRHLVRRRGQEARLRCSPMKGHSHVYWYRQLPEEGLKFMVYLQKENIIDESGMPKERFSAEFPKEGPSILRIQQVVRGDSAAYFCASSHDRQGGNEKLFFGSGTQLSVL.